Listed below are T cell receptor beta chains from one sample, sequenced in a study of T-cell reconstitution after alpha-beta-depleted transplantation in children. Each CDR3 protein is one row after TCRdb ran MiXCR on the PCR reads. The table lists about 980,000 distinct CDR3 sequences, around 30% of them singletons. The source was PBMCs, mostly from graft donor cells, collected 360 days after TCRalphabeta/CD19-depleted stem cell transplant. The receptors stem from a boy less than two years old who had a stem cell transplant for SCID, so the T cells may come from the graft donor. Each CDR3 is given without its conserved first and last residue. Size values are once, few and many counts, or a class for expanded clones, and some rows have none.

CDR3: ASSRDRDLTDTQY
V: TRBV5-5
size: -

CDR3: ASSSPSDPSALH
V: TRBV28
size: -

CDR3: ASSLEGGAGYT
V: TRBV5-1
size: few

CDR3: ASSPSRTTYEQY
V: TRBV18
size: -

CDR3: SARERMGTDTQY
V: TRBV20-1
size: -

CDR3: SASKVEQF
V: TRBV20-1
size: -

CDR3: ASSLRSPGVYEQY
V: TRBV5-1
size: few

CDR3: ASSVLAGVNTEAF
V: TRBV9
size: -

CDR3: ASSEPGQQTSRYNEQF
V: TRBV11-1
size: -

CDR3: ASSFKEFQETQY
V: TRBV7-9
size: -

CDR3: ASSRHGRRNTQY
V: TRBV28
size: few

CDR3: SVGENTEAF
V: TRBV29-1
size: many

CDR3: ASSTGDHEQY
V: TRBV28
size: many

CDR3: ASRGTGGVDYGYT
V: TRBV27
size: -

CDR3: ASSYSLELF
V: TRBV6-2/TRBV6-3
size: few

CDR3: SATTSGGGNEQF
V: TRBV20-1
size: -

CDR3: ASSRDRGPSYETQY
V: TRBV4-1
size: -

CDR3: ASRVGANYNEQF
V: TRBV12-3/TRBV12-4
size: -

CDR3: ASSLAGRGLRDGELF
V: TRBV5-1
size: -

CDR3: ASSIGPYNEQF
V: TRBV9
size: -

CDR3: ASSAPVARQQF
V: TRBV5-1
size: -

CDR3: ASSSPGRETQY
V: TRBV9
size: -

CDR3: ASSYTLYGGGSYEQY
V: TRBV6-5
size: -

CDR3: SARGRGSGGLYSYNEQF
V: TRBV20-1
size: -

CDR3: ASSQSRQGLNTEAF
V: TRBV14
size: once

CDR3: ASSLSLGGGETQY
V: TRBV12-3/TRBV12-4
size: few

CDR3: ASSLYLTQETQY
V: TRBV5-5
size: -

CDR3: ASSFAGFLPNEKLF
V: TRBV5-5
size: few

CDR3: ASSQDWWSLGETQY
V: TRBV4-1
size: few

CDR3: ATRKGPNTGELF
V: TRBV15
size: -

CDR3: ALSGQLTDTQY
V: TRBV15
size: -

CDR3: SASVVAKNIQY
V: TRBV20-1
size: few

CDR3: ASSLPNHPYTQY
V: TRBV4-1
size: few

CDR3: ASSPLFGGTFNGELF
V: TRBV7-6
size: few

CDR3: SAWDSRGKNIQY
V: TRBV29-1
size: -

CDR3: ASSLPADRDLSYEQY
V: TRBV12-3/TRBV12-4
size: -

CDR3: ATSDYRGRTDTQY
V: TRBV24-1
size: -

CDR3: SAIQGPLSHNEQF
V: TRBV20-1
size: -

CDR3: ASSLSGQGASTNEKLF
V: TRBV7-8
size: few

CDR3: ASSQDSLFNEKLF
V: TRBV5-6
size: few

CDR3: AISDSGGGANTQY
V: TRBV10-3
size: few

CDR3: ASTRSRLGGYT
V: TRBV6-5
size: -

CDR3: ASSQEGPRGWDEKLF
V: TRBV4-2
size: -

CDR3: ASSLEGLAGGVETQY
V: TRBV11-2
size: -

CDR3: ASSLDTEQF
V: TRBV7-2
size: once

CDR3: ASRARERLNSPLH
V: TRBV7-2
size: -

CDR3: ASSLAPSSNQPQH
V: TRBV27
size: -

CDR3: ASSSRLGPYRETQY
V: TRBV27
size: few

CDR3: SAVSRAVSTDTQY
V: TRBV20-1
size: -

CDR3: ASRWGDRERYEQY
V: TRBV5-5
size: -

CDR3: ASSPAWSVQETQY
V: TRBV11-2
size: -

CDR3: ASSSRVAQY
V: TRBV19
size: -

CDR3: SASNYKRSSYEQY
V: TRBV20-1
size: few

CDR3: SADGSGINEAF
V: TRBV20-1
size: few